This T cell receptor beta chain comes out of a study of T cell clonality in common variable immunodeficiency. The protocol was immunoSEQ multiplex PCR, while the TCRdb copy is restricted to in-frame clones and leaves out a portion. Observed are about 35,000 clones, no singletons, with the top ten taking around 9.5%. This clone showed up many times. The sample consisted of peripheral blood mononuclear cells. The sequence came from a person aged 18-70 years in good health.

CDR3 region: CASSFLAGGPPTDTQYF. Partial CDR3 DNA: TGTGCCAGCAGTTTTCTAGCGGGAGGGCCACCCACAGATACG. This chain joins TRBV28 and TRBJ2-3; 12 nucleotides agree with TRBD2. The sequence runs out 3 residues before the end of the CDR3; the remainder is reconstructed from the germline J gene. The CDR3 runs to 17 residues. J was trimmed by 2 bases and V by 3 bases; bases with no gene match: 6. Germline V gives CDR1 MDHEN, CDR2 SYDVKM.